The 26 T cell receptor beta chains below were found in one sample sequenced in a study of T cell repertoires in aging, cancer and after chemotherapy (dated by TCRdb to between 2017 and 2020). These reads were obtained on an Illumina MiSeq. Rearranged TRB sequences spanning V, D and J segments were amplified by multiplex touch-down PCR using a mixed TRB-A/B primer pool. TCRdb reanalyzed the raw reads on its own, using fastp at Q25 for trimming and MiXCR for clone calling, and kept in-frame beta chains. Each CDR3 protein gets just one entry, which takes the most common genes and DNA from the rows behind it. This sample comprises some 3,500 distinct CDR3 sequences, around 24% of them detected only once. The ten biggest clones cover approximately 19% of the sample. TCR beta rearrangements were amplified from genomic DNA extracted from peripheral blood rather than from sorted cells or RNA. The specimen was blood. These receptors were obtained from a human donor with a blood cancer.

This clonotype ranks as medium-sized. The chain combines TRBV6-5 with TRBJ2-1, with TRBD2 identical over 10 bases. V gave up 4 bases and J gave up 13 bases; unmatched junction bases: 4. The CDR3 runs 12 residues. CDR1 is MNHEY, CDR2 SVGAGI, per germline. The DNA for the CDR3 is TGTGCCAGCAGTTTCACTAGCGGGACTCAGTTCTTC. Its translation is CASSFTSGTQFF.

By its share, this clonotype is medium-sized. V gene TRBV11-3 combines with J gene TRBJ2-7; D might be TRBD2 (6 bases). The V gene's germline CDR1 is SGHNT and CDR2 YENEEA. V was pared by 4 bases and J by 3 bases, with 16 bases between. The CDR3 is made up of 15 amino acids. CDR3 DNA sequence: TGTGCCAGCAGCTCCCAGGGAGGTCCCTTCTACGAGCAGTACTTC. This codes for CASSSQGGPFYEQYF.

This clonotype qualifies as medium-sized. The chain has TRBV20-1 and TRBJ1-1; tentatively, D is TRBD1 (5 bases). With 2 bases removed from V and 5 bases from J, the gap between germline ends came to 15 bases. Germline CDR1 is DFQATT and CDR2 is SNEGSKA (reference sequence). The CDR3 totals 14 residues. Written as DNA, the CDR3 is TGCAGTGCTAGAAATAGCCAGGGAGGAACTGAAGCTTTCTTT. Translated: CSARNSQGGTEAFF.

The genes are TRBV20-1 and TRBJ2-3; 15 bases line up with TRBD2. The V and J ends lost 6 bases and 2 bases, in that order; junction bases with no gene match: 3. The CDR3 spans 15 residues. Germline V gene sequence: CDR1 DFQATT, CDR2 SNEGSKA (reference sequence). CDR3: CSAWTSGGATDTQYF. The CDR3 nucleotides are TGCAGTGCGTGGACTAGCGGGGGGGCCACAGATACGCAGTATTTT.

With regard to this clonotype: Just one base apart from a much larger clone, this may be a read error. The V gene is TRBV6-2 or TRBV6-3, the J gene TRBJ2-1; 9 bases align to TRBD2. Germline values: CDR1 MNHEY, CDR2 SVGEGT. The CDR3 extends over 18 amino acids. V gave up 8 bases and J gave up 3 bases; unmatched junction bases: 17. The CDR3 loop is CASGLERGDPLHYNEQFF. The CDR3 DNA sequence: TGTGCCAGCGGCCTTGAGCGGGGGGACCCCCTCCACTACAATGAGCAGTTCTTC.

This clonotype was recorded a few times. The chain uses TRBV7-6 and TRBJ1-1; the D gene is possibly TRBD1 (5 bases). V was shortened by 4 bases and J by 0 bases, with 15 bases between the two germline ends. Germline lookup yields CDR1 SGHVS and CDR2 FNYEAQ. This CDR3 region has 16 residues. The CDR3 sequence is CASSSFRGEMNTEAFF. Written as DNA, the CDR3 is TGTGCCAGCAGCTCTTTTCGGGGGGAAATGAACACTGAAGCTTTCTTT.

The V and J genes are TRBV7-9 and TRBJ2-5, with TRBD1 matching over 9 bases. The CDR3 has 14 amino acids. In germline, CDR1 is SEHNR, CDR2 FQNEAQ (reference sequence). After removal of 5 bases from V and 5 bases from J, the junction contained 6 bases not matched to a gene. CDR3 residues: CASSIQGAGETQYF. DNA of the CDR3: TGTGCCAGCAGCATACAGGGGGCGGGGGAGACCCAGTACTTC.

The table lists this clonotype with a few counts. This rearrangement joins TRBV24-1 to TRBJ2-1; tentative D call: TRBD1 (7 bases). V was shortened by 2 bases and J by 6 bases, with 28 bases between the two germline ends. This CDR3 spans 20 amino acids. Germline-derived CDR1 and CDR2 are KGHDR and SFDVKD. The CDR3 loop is CATSDSVRIIDRDSTNEQFF. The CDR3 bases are TGTGCCACCAGTGATTCGGTCCGAATAATCGACAGGGACTCTACCAATGAGCAGTTCTTC.

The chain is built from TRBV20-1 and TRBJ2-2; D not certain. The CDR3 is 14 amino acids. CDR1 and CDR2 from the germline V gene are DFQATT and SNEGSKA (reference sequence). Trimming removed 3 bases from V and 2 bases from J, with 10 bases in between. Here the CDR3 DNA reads TGCAGTGCTAGGGATATTGACAACACCGGGGAGCTGTTTTTT. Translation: CSARDIDNTGELFF.

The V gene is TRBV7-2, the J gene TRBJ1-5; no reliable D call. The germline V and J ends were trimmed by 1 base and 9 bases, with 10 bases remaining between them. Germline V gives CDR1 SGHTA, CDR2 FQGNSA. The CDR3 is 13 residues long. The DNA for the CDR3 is TGTGCCAGCAGCTTAGACCACGGGCGGCCCCAGCATTTT. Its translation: CASSLDHGRPQHF.

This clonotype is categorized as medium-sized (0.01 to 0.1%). The CDR3 DNA is TGTGCCAGCAGTTCAGGGTGGGGTTCACCCCTCCACTTT. The encoded protein is CASSSGWGSPLHF. V is TRBV27 and J is TRBJ1-6, with D possibly being TRBD1 (5 bases). Deletions cut 4 bases from V and 9 bases from J, with 10 bases between. This CDR3 has 13 residues. The V gene's germline CDR1 is MNHEY and CDR2 SMNVEV (reference sequence).

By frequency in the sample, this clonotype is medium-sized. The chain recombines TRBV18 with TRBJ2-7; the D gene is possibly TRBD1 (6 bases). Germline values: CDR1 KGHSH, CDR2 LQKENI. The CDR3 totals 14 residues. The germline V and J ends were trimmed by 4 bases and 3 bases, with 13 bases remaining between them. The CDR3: CASSRAGTLYEQYF. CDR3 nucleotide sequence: TGTGCCAGCTCACGTGCCGGGACACTCTACGAGCAGTACTTC.

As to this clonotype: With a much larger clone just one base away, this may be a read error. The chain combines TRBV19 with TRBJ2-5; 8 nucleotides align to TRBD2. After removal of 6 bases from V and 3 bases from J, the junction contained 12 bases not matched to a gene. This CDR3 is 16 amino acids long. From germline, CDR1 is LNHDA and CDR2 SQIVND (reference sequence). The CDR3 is CASSRGEVAGKETQYF. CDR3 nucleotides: TGTGCCAGTAGCCGGGGAGAGGTAGCGGGGAAAGAGACCCAGTACTTC.

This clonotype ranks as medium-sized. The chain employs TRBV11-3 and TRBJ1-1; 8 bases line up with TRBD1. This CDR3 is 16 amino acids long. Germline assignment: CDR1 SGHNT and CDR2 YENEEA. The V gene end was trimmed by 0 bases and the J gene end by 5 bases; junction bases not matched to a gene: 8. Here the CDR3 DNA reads TGTGCCAGCAGCTTAGATCCAGGGGGCAGCGAAACTGAAGCTTTCTTT. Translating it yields CASSLDPGGSETEAFF.

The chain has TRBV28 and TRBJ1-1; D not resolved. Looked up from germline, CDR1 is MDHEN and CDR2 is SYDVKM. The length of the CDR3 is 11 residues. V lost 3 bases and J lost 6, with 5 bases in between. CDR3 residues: CASSFSSEAFF. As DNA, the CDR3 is TGTGCCAGCAGTTTCTCCTCTGAAGCTTTCTTT.

In nucleotides, the CDR3 is TGTGCCAGCAGCTTTAGCCTCCAAGAGACCCAGTACTTC. Translating it yields CASSFSLQETQYF. The gene calls are TRBV7-2 and TRBJ2-5, with unresolved D. V lost 3 bases, J lost 1 base, and 6 bases lay in between. CDR1 and CDR2 from the germline V gene are SGHTA and FQGNSA. The length of the CDR3 is 13 residues.

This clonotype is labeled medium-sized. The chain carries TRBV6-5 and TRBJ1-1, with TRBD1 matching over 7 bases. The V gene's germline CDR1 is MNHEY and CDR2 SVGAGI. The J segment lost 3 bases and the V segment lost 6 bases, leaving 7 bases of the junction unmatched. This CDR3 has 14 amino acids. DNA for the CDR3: TGTGCCAGCAGCAACAGGGGATGGGACACTGAAGCTTTCTTT. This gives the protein CASSNRGWDTEAFF.

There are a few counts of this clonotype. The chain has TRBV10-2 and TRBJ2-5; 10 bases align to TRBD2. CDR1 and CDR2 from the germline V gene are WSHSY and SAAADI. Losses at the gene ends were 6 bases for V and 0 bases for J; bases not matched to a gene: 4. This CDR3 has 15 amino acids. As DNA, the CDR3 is TGCGCCAGCAGGAAGGGACTAGCGTACCAAGAGACCCAGTACTTC. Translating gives CASRKGLAYQETQYF.

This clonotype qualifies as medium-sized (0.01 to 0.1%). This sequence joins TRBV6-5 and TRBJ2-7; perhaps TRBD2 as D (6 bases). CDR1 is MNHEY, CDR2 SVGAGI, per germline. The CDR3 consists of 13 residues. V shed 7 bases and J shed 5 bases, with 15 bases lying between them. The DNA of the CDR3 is TGTGCCAGCACGACCGGGAGAAGCCACGAGCAGTACTTC. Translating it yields CASTTGRSHEQYF.

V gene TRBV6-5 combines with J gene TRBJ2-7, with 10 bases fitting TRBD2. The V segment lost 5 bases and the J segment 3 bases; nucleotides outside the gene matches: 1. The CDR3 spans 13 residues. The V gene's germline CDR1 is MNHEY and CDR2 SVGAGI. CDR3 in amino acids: CASSASGSYEQYF. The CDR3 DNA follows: TGTGCCAGCAGTGCTAGCGGGAGCTACGAGCAGTACTTC.

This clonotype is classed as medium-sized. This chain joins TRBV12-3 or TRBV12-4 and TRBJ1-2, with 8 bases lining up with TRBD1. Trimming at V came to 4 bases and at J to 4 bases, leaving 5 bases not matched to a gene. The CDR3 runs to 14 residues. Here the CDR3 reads CASSYTGGTYGYTF. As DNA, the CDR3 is TGTGCCAGCAGTTATACAGGGGGTACCTATGGCTACACCTTC.

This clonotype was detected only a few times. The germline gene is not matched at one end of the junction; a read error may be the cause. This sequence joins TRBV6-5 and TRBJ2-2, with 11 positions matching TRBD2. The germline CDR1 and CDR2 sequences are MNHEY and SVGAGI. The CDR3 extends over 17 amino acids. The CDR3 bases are TGTGCCAACAGTCCCTTAGCGGGAGGGACGCGTGCCGGGGAGCTGTTTTTT. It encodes CANSPLAGGTRAGELFF.

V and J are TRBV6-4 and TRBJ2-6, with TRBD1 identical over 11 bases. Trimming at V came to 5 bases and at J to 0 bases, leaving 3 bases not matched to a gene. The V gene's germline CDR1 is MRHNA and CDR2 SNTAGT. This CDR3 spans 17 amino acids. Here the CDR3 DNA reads TGTGCCAGCAGTAGCGGGACAGGGGGCTCTGGGGCCAACGTCCTGACTTTC. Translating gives CASSSGTGGSGANVLTF.

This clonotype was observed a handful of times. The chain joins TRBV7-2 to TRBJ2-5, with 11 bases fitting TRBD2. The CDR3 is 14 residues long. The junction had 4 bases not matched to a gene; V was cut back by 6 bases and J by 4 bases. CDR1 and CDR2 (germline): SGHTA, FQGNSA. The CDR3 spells CASRIAGGAETQYF. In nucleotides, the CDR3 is TGTGCCAGCAGAATAGCGGGAGGGGCAGAGACCCAGTACTTC. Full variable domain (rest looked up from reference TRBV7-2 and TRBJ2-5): GAGVSQSPSNKVTEKGKDVELRCDPISGHTALYWYRQSLGQGLEFLIYFQGNSAPDKSGLPSDRFSAERTGGSVSTLTIQRTQQEDSAVYLCASRIAGGAETQYFGPGTRLLVL.

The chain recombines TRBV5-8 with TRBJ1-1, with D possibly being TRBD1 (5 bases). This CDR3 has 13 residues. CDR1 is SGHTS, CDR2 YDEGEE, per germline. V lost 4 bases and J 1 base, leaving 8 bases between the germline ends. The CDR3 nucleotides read TGTGCCAGCAGCCACGGACAGAACACTGAAGCTTTCTTT. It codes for CASSHGQNTEAFF.

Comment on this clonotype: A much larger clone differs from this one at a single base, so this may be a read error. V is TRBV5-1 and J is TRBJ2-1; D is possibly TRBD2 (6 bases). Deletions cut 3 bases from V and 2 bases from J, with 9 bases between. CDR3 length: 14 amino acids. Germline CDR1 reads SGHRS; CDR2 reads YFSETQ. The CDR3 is CASSSRGTYNEQFF. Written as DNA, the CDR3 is TGCGCCAGCAGCTCACGGGGGACCTACAATGAGCAGTTCTTC.